This T cell receptor beta chain was found in a study of shared clonotypes between healthy human individuals. Whole-study context: With ages of 18 to 49, the donors were two women and a few men.

Points on this clone: Antigen unknown.

This CDR3 is built from 15 residues. Germline values: CDR1 SGHRS, CDR2 YFSETQ. V lost 4 bases, J lost 8 bases, and 19 bases lay in between. Broader study findings: Clonotype sharing levels among donors were expected to vary with sequencing depth. Lower generation probabilities were found for non-shared clonotypes than for those shared by all four donors.

CD45RO-negative CD8 cells positively selected for CCR7 made up the naive population, which excluded terminally differentiated effector memory CD45RA+ cells. This table comes from immunoSEQ multiplex PCR, and its TCRdb copy is limited to in-frame clones, with some not included. The sample includes millions of clones, about 95% of them seen just once. Sequencing input: naive CD8+ T cells sorted from blood. This TCR came from a man aged 18 to 29 in good health. The chain recombines TRBV5-1 with TRBJ2-1, with D perhaps TRBD1 or TRBD2 (5 bases each). The CDR3 loop reads CASSDEGDPFYEQFF. The CDR3 coding sequence is TGCGCCAGCAGCGATGAAGGGGACCCATTCTATGAGCAGTTCTTC.